Included here is one T cell receptor (beta chain) sequence, with context. This sample stems from a study of blood T cell repertoires in COVID-19. Looking at the study overall: Whether acute or convalescent, the COVID-19 samples came from the United States, Italy and Spain.

In the original workflow: Reference gene primers were amplified, and this amplification served to estimate nucleated cell counts. Produced via immunoSEQ multiplex PCR; TCRdb's table is partial and in-frame only. V, J and clone size are taken as reported in that table, and D and trimming were inferred from the DNA itself. The data contain fewer than 65,000 clones, 70% to 90% of them singletons. The V and J ends lost 5 bases and 10 bases respectively, with 17 bases between them. CDR3 length equals 13 residues. The germline CDR1 and CDR2 sequences are SGHTA and FQGNSA. Specimen: peripheral blood. This TCR came from a man in his sixties with acute or convalescent COVID-19. The V gene is TRBV7-2, the J gene TRBJ1-1; TRBD1 is a possible D gene (6 bases). The CDR3 loop reads CASSLGGAFRAFF. In DNA, the CDR3 is TGTGCCAGCAGCCTAGGGGGAGCTTTCAGAGCTTTCTTT.